This T cell receptor (beta chain) was retrieved from a study of blood T cell repertoires in COVID-19. Study overall: PBMCs, B-cell-depleted T cells, or T cells were the source of the cDNA or gDNA that made up the material.

This clone has only one observation. TCRdb keeps only in-frame clones here, not all; method: immunoSEQ multiplex PCR. Here the sample spans roughly 94,000 clones, 75% to 85% being singletons. This receptor was obtained from a man aged 55 to 69 with acute or convalescent COVID-19. Sequencing input: peripheral blood.

The CDR3 bases are TGTGCCAGCTCACCATGGACAGGGGGCTGGGAGACCCAGTACTTC. Its translation: CASSPWTGGWETQYF. The V and J genes are TRBV18 and TRBJ2-5, with TRBD1 matching over 11 bases. Germline lookup yields CDR1 KGHSH and CDR2 LQKENI. V shed 2 bases and J 5 bases; nucleotides not matched to a gene: 4. The length of the CDR3 is 15 residues.